The rows below give T cell receptor beta chains drawn from one sample of a study of T cell responses to AZD1222 COVID-19 vaccine. Produced via immunoSEQ multiplex PCR; TCRdb's table is partial and in-frame only. The sample yields tens of thousands of clones, 90% seen once. Sample: peripheral blood, taken 28 days after the second AZD1222 dose. The receptors stem from an adult who received the AZD1222 COVID-19 vaccine. CDR3s include the opening cysteine and the closing phenylalanine or tryptophan. The D gene is left open where the match is weak. Rows give clone size only sometimes, using once, few, many, or a class for an expanded clone.

cdr3_aa cdr3_nt v_call d_call j_call clone_size
CASSSILAGDADTQYF TGCGCCAGCAGCTCGATACTAGCGGGGGACGCAGATACGCAGTATTTT TRBV5-1 TRBD2 TRBJ2-3 NA
CASSPGTGGTYEQYF TGTGCCAGCAGCCCAGGGACAGGGGGGACCTACGAGCAGTACTTC TRBV11-3 TRBD1 TRBJ2-7 NA
CASSQRQGTANTEAFF TGTGCCAGCAGCCAGAGACAGGGAACCGCGAACACTGAAGCTTTCTTT TRBV4-2 TRBD1 TRBJ1-1 NA
CASSIGLGGGRNTEAFF TGTGCCAGTAGTATAGGGCTCGGGGGCGGCAGGAACACTGAAGCTTTCTTT TRBV19 NA TRBJ1-1 NA
CASSQDLPGGELFF TGTGCCAGCAGCCAAGATCTCCCGGGGGGGGAGCTGTTTTTT TRBV3-1/TRBV3-2 NA TRBJ2-2 NA
CATSSQTGNYEQYF TGTGCCACCAGCAGCCAGACAGGGAACTACGAGCAGTACTTC TRBV15 TRBD1 TRBJ2-7 once
CASSLDGLGATDTQYF TGCGCCAGCAGCTTGGATGGCCTAGGCGCTACAGATACGCAGTATTTT TRBV5-1 NA TRBJ2-3 NA
CASISTARGRKQDTQYF TGTGCCAGCATCTCCACTGCCAGGGGGCGTAAGCAAGATACGCAGTATTTT TRBV28 TRBD1 TRBJ2-3 NA
CASSLVANQETQYF TGCGCCAGCAGCTTGGTAGCTAACCAAGAGACCCAGTACTTC TRBV5-1 NA TRBJ2-5 once
CASSFGGGTEAFF TGTGCCAGCAGCTTCGGGGGAGGGACTGAAGCTTTCTTT TRBV5-8 NA TRBJ1-1 NA
CASSAGVGDTIYF TGTGCCAGCAGTGCAGGGGTCGGGGACACCATATATTTT TRBV2 NA TRBJ1-3 few
CASSPGGGTTGELFF TGTGCCAGCTCACCAGGCGGGGGGACCACCGGGGAGCTGTTTTTT TRBV18 TRBD2 TRBJ2-2 once
CASSDGQGARDEQFF TGCGCCAGCAGTGATGGACAGGGGGCAAGGGATGAGCAGTTCTTC TRBV10-1 TRBD1 TRBJ2-1 NA
CATFHPTSYEQYF TGTGCCACCTTCCACCCCACATCCTACGAGCAGTACTTC TRBV6-5 NA TRBJ2-7 once
CASSKVRELLGPSYEQYF TGTGCCAGCAGCAAAGTTCGGGAGCTACTGGGCCCCTCCTACGAGCAGTACTTC TRBV21-1 NA TRBJ2-7 NA
CAISEGQAVNSPLHF TGTGCCATCAGTGAGGGACAGGCAGTCAATTCACCCCTCCACTTT TRBV10-3 TRBD1 TRBJ1-6 NA
CASSEERTGQGYGYTF TGTGCCAGCAGTGAGGAGAGGACAGGGCAGGGGTATGGCTACACCTTC TRBV2 TRBD1 TRBJ1-2 NA
CASSQMGLAGYNEQFF TGCGCCAGCAGCCAAATGGGACTAGCGGGCTACAATGAGCAGTTCTTC TRBV4-1 TRBD2 TRBJ2-1 NA
CASSQDRGREQYF TGTGCCAGCAGCCAAGACAGGGGGCGGGAGCAGTACTTC TRBV7-3 TRBD1 TRBJ2-7 NA
CASSSIGETQYF TGTGCCAGCAGCTCAATCGGAGAGACCCAGTACTTC TRBV7-9 NA TRBJ2-5 once
CASSFLQLAGLDEQFF TGTGCCAGCAGCTTCCTCCAATTAGCGGGTTTGGATGAGCAGTTCTTC TRBV7-3 TRBD2 TRBJ2-1 NA
CASSRSGNQPQHF TGTGCCAGCAGCAGGTCTGGCAATCAGCCCCAGCATTTT TRBV7-9 NA TRBJ1-5 NA
CASSDNRGLSNQPQHF TGTGCCAGCAGTGATAACAGGGGGCTGAGCAATCAGCCCCAGCATTTT TRBV6-1 TRBD1 TRBJ1-5 NA
CASSLGSGDDNQPQHF TGTGCCAGCAGCTTAGGTTCGGGGGATGACAATCAGCCCCAGCATTTT TRBV7-9 NA TRBJ1-5 NA
CASSLKGGRGEKLFF TGTGCCAGCAGTTTAAAGGGGGGACGAGGTGAAAAACTGTTTTTT TRBV27 NA TRBJ1-4 NA
CASSLEGRGTDTQYF TGTGCCAGCAGCTTAGAAGGGCGGGGGACAGATACGCAGTATTTT TRBV11-3 TRBD2 TRBJ2-3 NA
CASSLDGGAQYF TGCGCCAGCAGCTTGGACGGTGGAGCCCAGTACTTC TRBV5-1 NA TRBJ2-5 few
CASSAGTVNTEAFF TGTGCCAGTAGTGCCGGGACAGTGAACACTGAAGCTTTCTTT TRBV19 TRBD1 TRBJ1-1 NA
CASSQEGGANYGYTF TGCGCCAGCAGCCAAGAGGGGGGGGCCAACTATGGCTACACCTTC TRBV4-1 NA TRBJ1-2 NA
CASRRTGVFYEQYF TGTGCCAGCAGGAGGACAGGGGTGTTCTACGAGCAGTACTTC TRBV28 TRBD1 TRBJ2-7 NA
CAWSFGPGTEAFF TGTGCCTGGAGTTTTGGGCCGGGCACTGAAGCTTTCTTT TRBV30 NA TRBJ1-1 NA
CASSPGYSGNTIYF TGTGCCAGCTCACCAGGCTACTCGGGAAACACCATATATTTT TRBV18 NA TRBJ1-3 NA
CASSVSGGGPDTQYF TGTGCCAGCAGCGTAAGCGGAGGTGGACCAGATACGCAGTATTTT TRBV9 NA TRBJ2-3 NA
CASSHDRIYGYTF TGTGCCAGCTCACACGACCGCATCTATGGCTACACCTTC TRBV18 NA TRBJ1-2 NA
CAISPGQSYEQYF TGTGCCATCAGCCCGGGACAGTCCTACGAGCAGTACTTC TRBV10-3 TRBD1 TRBJ2-7 NA
CASSIRKQQNQPQHF TGTGCCAGTAGTATAAGGAAACAGCAGAATCAGCCCCAGCATTTT TRBV19 NA TRBJ1-5 NA
CASSPGTEYSGNTIYF TGTGCCAGCAGCCCCGGGACGGAATACTCTGGAAACACCATATATTTT TRBV11-3 NA TRBJ1-3 NA
CASSSSPEGRGDTQYF TGTGCCAGCAGCTCTTCCCCTGAAGGTAGGGGGGATACGCAGTATTTT TRBV7-2 NA TRBJ2-3 NA
CASSRQKTYEQYF TGTGCCAGTAGTCGACAGAAGACCTACGAGCAGTACTTC TRBV19 NA TRBJ2-7 once
CASSRTLSYEQYF TGCGCCAGCAGTCGGACACTTTCATACGAGCAGTACTTC TRBV4-3 NA TRBJ2-7 NA
CAYQGEIGQPQHF TGTGCCTATCAGGGGGAAATTGGCCAGCCCCAGCATTTT TRBV30 TRBD1 TRBJ1-5 NA
CASSLEWNTEAFF TGTGCCAGCAGCTTGGAGTGGAACACTGAAGCTTTCTTT TRBV5-5 NA TRBJ1-1 NA
CAISERQGNMNTEAFF TGTGCCATCAGTGAGCGACAGGGAAACATGAACACTGAAGCTTTCTTT TRBV10-3 TRBD1 TRBJ1-1 once
CASSSGYSNQPQHF TGTGCCAGCAGCTCAGGTTATAGCAATCAGCCCCAGCATTTT TRBV7-8 NA TRBJ1-5 NA
CAIRAGVSAFF TGTGCCATCAGAGCGGGGGTTAGTGCTTTCTTT TRBV10-3 NA TRBJ1-1 NA
CASSGQTQNTIYF TGTGCCAGCAGTGGGCAGACTCAAAACACCATATATTTT TRBV2 NA TRBJ1-3 NA
CASKWTATNTEAFF TGTGCCAGTAAATGGACGGCGACCAACACTGAAGCTTTCTTT TRBV19 NA TRBJ1-1 NA